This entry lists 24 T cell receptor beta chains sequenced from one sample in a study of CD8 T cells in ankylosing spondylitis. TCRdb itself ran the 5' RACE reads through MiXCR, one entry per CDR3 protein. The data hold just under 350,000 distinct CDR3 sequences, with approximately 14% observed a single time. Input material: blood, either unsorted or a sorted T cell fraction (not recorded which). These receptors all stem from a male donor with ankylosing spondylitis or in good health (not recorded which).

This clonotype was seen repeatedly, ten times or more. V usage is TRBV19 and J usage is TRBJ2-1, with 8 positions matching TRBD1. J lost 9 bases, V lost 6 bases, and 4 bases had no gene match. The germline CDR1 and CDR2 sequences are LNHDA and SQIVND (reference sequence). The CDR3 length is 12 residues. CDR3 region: CASSIGQGEQFF. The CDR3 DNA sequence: TGTGCCAGTAGCATCGGACAGGGTGAGCAGTTCTTC.

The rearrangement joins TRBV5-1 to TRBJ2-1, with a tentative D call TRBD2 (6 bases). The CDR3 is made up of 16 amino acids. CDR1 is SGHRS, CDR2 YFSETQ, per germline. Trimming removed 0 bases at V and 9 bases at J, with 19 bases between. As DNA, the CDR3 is TGCGCCAGCAGCTTGGCGGGTCTCTCGGGGGTTCCTGAGCAGTTCTTC. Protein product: CASSLAGLSGVPEQFF. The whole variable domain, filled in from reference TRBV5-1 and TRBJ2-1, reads KAGVTQTPRYLIKTRGQQVTLSCSPISGHRSVSWYQQTPGQGLQFLFEYFSETQRNKGNFPGRFSGRQFSNSRSEMNVSTLELGDSALYLCASSLAGLSGVPEQFFGPGTRLTVL.

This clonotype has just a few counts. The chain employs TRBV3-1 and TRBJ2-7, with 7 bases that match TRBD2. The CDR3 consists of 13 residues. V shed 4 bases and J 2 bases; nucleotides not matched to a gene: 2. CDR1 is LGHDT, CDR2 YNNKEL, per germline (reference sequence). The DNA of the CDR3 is TGTGCCAGCAGCCGGCGGGAGCCCTACGAGCAGTACTTC. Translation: CASSRREPYEQYF.

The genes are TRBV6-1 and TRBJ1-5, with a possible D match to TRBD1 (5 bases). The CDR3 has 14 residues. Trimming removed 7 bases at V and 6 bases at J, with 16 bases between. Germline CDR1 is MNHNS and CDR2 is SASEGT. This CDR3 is CASTYTGRGQPQHF. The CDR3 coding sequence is TGTGCCAGCACCTATACAGGAAGGGGTCAGCCCCAGCATTTT.

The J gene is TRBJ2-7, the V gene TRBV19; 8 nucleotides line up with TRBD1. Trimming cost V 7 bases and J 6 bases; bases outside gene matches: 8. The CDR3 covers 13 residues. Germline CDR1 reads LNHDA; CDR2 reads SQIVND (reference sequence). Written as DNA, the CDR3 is TGTGCCAGTACTCGGGACAGGATGGGCGAGCAGTACTTC. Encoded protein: CASTRDRMGEQYF.

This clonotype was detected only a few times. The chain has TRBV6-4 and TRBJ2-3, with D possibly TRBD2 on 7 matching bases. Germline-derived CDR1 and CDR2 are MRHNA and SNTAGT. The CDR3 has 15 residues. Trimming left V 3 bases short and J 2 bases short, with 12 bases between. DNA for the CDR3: TGTGCCAGCAGTGATAGAGGGGGGGCCACAGATACGCAGTATTTT. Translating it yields CASSDRGGATDTQYF.

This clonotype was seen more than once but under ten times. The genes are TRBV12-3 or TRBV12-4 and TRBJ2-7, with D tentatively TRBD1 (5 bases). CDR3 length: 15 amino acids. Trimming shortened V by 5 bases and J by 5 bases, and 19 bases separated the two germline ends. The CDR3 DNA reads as TGTGCCAGCAGTGGCCCAGCAGGGCGGACAAACGAGCAGTACTTC. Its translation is CASSGPAGRTNEQYF.

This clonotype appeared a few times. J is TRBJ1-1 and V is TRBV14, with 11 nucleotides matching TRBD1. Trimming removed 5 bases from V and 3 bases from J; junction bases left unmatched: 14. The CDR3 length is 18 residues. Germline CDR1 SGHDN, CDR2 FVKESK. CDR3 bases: TGTGCCAGCAGCGATCCCTCCGGGACAGGGGGTTACGACACTGAAGCTTTCTTT. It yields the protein CASSDPSGTGGYDTEAFF.

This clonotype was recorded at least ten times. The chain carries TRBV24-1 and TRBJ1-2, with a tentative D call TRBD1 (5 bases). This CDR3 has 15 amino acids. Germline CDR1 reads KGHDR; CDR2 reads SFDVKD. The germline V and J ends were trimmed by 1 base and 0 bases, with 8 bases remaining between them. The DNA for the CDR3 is TGTGCCACCAGTGATTTAAGACAGACTAACTATGGCTACACCTTC. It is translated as CATSDLRQTNYGYTF.

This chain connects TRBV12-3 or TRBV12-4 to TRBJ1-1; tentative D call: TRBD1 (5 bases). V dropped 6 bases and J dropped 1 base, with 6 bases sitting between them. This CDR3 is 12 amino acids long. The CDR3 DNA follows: TGTGCCAGCAGGGACAAGAACACTGAAGCTTTCTTT. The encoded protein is CASRDKNTEAFF.

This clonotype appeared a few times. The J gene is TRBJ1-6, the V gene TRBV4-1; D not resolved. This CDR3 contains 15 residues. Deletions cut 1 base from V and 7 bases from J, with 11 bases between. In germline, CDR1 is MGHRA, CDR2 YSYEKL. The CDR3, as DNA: TGCGCCAGCAGCCAAGTACGGGGTCGGAATTCACCCCTCCACTTT. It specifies CASSQVRGRNSPLHF.

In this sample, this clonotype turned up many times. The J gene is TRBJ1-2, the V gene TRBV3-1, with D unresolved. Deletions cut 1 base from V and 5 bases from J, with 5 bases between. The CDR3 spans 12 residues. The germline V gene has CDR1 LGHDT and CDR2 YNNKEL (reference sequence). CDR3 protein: CASSQGGYGYTF. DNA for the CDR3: TGTGCCAGCAGCCAAGGCGGGTATGGCTACACCTTC.

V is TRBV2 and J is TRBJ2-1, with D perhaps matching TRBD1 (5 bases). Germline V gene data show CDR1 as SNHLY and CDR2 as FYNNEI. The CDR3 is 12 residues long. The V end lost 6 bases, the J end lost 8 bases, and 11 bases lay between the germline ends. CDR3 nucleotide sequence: TGTGCCAGCAGCAAGGCCAGGGATGAGCAGTTCTTC. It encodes CASSKARDEQFF.

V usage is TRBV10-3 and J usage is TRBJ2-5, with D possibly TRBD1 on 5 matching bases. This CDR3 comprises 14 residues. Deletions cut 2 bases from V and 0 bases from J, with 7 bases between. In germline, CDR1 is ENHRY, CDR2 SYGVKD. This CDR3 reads CAISEGRDQETQYF. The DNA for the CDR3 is TGTGCCATCAGTGAGGGCAGGGACCAAGAGACCCAGTACTTC.

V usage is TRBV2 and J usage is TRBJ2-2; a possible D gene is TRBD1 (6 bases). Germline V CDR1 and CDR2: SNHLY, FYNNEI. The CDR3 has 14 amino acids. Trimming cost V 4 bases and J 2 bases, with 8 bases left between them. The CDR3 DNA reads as TGTGCCAGCAGTGGCAGGGGAAACACCGGGGAGCTGTTTTTT. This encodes CASSGRGNTGELFF. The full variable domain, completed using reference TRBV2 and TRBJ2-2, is EPEVTQTPSHQVTQMGQEVILRCVPISNHLYFYWYRQILGQKVEFLVSFYNNEISEKSEIFDDQFSVERPDGSNFTLKIRSTKLEDSAMYFCASSGRGNTGELFFGEGSRLTVL.

CDR3 sequence (DNA): TGTGCCAGCAGCCGGGATACTAGCGGGAGAGCCACAGATACGCAGTATTTT. This gives the protein CASSRDTSGRATDTQYF. The chain combines TRBV4-2 with TRBJ2-3, with 11 bases aligning to TRBD2. This CDR3 spans 17 amino acids. V trimming: 4 bases; J trimming: 2 bases; junction bases outside the gene matches: 8. The V gene's germline CDR1 is LGHNA and CDR2 YNFKEQ.

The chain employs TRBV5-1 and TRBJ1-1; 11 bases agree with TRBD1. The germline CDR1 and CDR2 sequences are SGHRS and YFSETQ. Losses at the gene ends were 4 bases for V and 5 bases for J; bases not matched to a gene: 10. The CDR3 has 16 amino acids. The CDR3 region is CASSPGQGAIRTEAFF. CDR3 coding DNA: TGCGCCAGCAGCCCCGGACAGGGGGCGATTCGGACTGAAGCTTTCTTT.

CDR3: CASSWDRVNTEAFF. DNA of the CDR3: TGCGCCAGCAGCTGGGACAGGGTGAACACTGAAGCTTTCTTT. The chain couples TRBV5-1 to TRBJ1-1; 9 positions agree with TRBD1. The CDR3 extends over 14 amino acids. CDR1 is SGHRS, CDR2 YFSETQ, per germline. V shed 3 bases and J 0 bases; nucleotides not matched to a gene: 0.

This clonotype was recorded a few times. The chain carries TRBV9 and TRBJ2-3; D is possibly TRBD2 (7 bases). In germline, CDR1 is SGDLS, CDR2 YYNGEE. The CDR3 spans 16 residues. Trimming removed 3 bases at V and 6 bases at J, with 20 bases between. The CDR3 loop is CASSAQTGGRGDTQYF. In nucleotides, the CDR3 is TGTGCCAGCAGCGCTCAGACGGGGGGCCGGGGGGATACGCAGTATTTT.

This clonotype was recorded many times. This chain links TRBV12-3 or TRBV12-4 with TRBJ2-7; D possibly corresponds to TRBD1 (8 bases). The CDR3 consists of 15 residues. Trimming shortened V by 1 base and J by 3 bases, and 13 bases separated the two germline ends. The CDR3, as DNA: TGTGCCAGCAGTTTAGAAACAGGGGGGGGCTACGAGCAGTACTTC. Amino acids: CASSLETGGGYEQYF.

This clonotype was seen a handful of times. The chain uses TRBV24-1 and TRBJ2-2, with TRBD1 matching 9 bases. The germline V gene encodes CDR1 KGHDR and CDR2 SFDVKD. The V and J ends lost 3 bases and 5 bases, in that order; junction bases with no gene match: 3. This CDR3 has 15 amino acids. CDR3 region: CATSDPGTGTGELFF. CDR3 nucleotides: TGTGCCACCAGTGATCCCGGGACAGGGACCGGGGAGCTGTTTTTT.

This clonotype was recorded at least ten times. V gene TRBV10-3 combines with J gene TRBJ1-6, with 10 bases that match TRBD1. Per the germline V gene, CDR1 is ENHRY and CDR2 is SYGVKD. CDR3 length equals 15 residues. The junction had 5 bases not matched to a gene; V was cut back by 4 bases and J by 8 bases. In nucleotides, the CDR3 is TGTGCCATCAGTGCACCCGGGACAGGGGATTCACCCCTCCACTTT. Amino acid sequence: CAISAPGTGDSPLHF.

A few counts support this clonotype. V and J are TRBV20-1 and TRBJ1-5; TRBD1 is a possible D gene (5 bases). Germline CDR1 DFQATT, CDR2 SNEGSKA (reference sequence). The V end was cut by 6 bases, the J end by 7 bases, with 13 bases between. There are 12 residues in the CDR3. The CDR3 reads CSADQGNQPQHF. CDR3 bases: TGCAGTGCAGATCAGGGTAACCAGCCCCAGCATTTT.

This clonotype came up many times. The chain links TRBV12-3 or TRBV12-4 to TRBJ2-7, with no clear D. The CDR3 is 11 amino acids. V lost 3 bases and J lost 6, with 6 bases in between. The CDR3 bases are TGTGCCAGCAGTTTCGGATCCGAGCAGTACTTC. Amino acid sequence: CASSFGSEQYF.